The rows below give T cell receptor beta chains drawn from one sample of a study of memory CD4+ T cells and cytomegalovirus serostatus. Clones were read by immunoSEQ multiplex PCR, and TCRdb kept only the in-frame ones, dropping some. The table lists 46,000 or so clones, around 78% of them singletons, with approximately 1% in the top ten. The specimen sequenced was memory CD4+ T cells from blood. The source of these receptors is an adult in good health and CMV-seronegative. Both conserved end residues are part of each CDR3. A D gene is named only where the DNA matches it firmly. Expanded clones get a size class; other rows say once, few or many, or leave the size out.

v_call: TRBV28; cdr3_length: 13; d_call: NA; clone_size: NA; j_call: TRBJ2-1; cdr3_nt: TGTGCCAGCAGTTGGGGGGCCTACAATGAGCAGTTCTTC; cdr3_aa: CASSWGAYNEQFF
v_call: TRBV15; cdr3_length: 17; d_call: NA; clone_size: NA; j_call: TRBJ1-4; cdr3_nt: TGTGCCACCAGCAGAGATCGGAGGTTCAGGGCTAATGAAAAACTGTTTTTT; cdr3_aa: CATSRDRRFRANEKLFF
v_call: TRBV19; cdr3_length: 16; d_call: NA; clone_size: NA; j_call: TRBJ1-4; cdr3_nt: TGTGCCAGTAGTATGAGGACAGAACCAACTAATGAAAAACTGTTTTTT; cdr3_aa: CASSMRTEPTNEKLFF
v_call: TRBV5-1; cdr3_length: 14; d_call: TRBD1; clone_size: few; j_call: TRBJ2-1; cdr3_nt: TGCGCCAGCAGCTTCGGACAGGCCGACAATGAGCAGTTCTTC; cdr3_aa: CASSFGQADNEQFF
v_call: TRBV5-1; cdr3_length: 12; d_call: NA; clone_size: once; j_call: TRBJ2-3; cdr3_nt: TGCGCCAGCAGCTTTCAATCAGATACGCAGTATTTT; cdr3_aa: CASSFQSDTQYF
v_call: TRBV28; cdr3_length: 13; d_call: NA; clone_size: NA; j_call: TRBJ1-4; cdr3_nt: TGTGCCAGCAGTCCCCACCCTCCTTTTGAACTGTTTTTT; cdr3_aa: CASSPHPPFELFF
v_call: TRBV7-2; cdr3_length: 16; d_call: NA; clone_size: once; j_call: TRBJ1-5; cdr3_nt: TGTGCCAGCAGCTTAGGAACGGGGGGGAGCAATCAGCCCCAGCATTTT; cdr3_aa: CASSLGTGGSNQPQHF
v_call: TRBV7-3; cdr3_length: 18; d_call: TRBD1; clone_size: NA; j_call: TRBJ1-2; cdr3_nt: TGTGCCAGCAGCCTCCGAGGGGGCAGTCCGGGGGGATACTATGGCTACACCTTC; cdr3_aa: CASSLRGGSPGGYYGYTF
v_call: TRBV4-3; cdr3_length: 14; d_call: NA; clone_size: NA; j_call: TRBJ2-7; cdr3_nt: TGCGCCAGCAGCCAAGAAGGGCCTCCCTACGAGCAGTACTTC; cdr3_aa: CASSQEGPPYEQYF
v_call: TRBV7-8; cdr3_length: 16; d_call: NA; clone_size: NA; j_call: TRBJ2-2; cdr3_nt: TGTGCCAGCAGCTTAGGAGTTGGGCAGAACACCGGGGAGCTGTTTTTT; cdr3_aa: CASSLGVGQNTGELFF
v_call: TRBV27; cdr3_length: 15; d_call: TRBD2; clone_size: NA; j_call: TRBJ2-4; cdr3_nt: TGTGCCAGCAGTATAAGCGGGGTAGCCAAAAACATTCAGTACTTC; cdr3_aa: CASSISGVAKNIQYF
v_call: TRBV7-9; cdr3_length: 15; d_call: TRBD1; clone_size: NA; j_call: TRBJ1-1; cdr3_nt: TGTGCCAGCAGCTTGGAACAGGGGACGCAGACTGAAGCTTTCTTT; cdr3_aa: CASSLEQGTQTEAFF
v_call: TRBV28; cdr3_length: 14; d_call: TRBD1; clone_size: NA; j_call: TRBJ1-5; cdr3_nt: TGTGCCAGCAGAGAGAGGGGGCGCTATCAGCCCCAGCATTTT; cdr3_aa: CASRERGRYQPQHF
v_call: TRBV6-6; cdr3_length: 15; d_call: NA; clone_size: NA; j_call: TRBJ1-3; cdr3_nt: TGTGCCAGCAGTGCAGACACCGGCTCTGGAAACACCATATATTTT; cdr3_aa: CASSADTGSGNTIYF
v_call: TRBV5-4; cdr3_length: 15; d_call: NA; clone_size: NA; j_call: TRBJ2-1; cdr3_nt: TGTGCCAGCAGCCCTGGGACCCTCCTATCCAATGAGCAGTTCTTC; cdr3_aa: CASSPGTLLSNEQFF
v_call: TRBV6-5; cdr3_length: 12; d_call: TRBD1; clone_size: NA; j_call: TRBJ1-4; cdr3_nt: TGCGCCAGCAGGGACAGTTCGGAAAAACTGTTTTTT; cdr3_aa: CASRDSSEKLFF
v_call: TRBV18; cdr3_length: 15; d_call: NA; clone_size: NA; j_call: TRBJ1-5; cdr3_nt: TGTGCCAGCTCACCAGAGGACGGACGCAATCAGCCCCAGCATTTT; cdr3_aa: CASSPEDGRNQPQHF
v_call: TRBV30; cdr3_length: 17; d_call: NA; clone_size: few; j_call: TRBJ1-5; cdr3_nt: TGTGCCTGGAGTGAGGGATTTGTCGGCGCATTTAATCAGCCCCAGCATTTT; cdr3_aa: CAWSEGFVGAFNQPQHF
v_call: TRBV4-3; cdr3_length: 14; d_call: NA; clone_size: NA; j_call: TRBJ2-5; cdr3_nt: TGCGCCAGCAGCCAAGATACTAGCAAGGAGACCCAGTACTTC; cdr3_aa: CASSQDTSKETQYF
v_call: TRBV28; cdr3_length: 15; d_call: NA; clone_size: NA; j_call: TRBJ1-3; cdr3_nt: TGTGCCAGCAGTTTATTGGGTTCCTCTGGAAACACCATATATTTT; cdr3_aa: CASSLLGSSGNTIYF
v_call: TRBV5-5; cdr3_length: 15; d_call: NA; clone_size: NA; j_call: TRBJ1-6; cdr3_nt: TGTGCCAGCAGCCGCAACCGGGACACAAATTCACCCCTCCACTTT; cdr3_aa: CASSRNRDTNSPLHF
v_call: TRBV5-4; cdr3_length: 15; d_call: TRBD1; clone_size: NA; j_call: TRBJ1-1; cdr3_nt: TGTGCCAGCAGCTTTCGGACAGGGGGCAACACTGAAGCTTTCTTT; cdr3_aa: CASSFRTGGNTEAFF
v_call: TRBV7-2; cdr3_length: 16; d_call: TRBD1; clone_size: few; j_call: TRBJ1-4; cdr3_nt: TGTGCCAGCAGCTTAGTTGGGGGGACAGGGGGTGGAAAACTGTTTTTT; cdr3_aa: CASSLVGGTGGGKLFF
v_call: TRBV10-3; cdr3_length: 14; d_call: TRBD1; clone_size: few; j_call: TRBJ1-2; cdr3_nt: TGTGCCATCAGGGGACAGGGGGACTTAAGAGGCTACACCTTC; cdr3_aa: CAIRGQGDLRGYTF
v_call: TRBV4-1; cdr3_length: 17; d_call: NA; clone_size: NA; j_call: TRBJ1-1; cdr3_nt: TGCGCCAGCAGCCAGCAAAAATGGGGCACCCCGAACACTGAAGCTTTCTTT; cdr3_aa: CASSQQKWGTPNTEAFF
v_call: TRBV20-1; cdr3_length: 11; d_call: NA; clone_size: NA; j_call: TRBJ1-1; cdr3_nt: TGCAGTGCTATGAGTCGGACTGAAGCTTTCTTT; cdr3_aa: CSAMSRTEAFF
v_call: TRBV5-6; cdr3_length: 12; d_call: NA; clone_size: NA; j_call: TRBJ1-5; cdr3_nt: TGTGCCAGCAGCATCTTCAAGCAGCCCCAGCATTTT; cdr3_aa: CASSIFKQPQHF
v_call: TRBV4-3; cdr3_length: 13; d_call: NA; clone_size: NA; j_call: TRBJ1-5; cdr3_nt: TGCGCCAGCAGCCAAGATCTACTTCAGCCCCAGCATTTT; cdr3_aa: CASSQDLLQPQHF
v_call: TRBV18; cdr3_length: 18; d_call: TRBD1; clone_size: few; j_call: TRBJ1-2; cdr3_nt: TGTGCCAGCTCCCCCGTGAGCAATACAGGGGGCAGTAACTATGGCTACACCTTC; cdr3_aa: CASSPVSNTGGSNYGYTF
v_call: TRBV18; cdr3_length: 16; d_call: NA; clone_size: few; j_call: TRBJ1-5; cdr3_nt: TGTGCCAGCTCACCACAGGGGCCTAATGGCAATCAGCCCCAGCATTTT; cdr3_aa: CASSPQGPNGNQPQHF
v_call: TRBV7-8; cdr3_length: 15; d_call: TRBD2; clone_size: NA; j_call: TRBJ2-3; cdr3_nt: TGTGCCAGCAGCCGCATTAGCGGGGTGACAGATACGCAGTATTTT; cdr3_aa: CASSRISGVTDTQYF
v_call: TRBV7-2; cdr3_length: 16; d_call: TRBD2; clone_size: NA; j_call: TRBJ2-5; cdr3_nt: TGTGCCAGCAGCTTGGGTCTAGCGGGGGGAAGAGAGACCCAGTACTTC; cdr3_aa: CASSLGLAGGRETQYF
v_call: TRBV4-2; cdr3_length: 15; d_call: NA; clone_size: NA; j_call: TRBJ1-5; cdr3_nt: TGTGCCAGCAGCCAAGGGGGGCCCACAAATCAGCCCCAGCATTTT; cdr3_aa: CASSQGGPTNQPQHF
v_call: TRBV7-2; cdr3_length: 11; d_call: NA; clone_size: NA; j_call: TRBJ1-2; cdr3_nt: TGTGCCAGCAGCGTCCACAGGGAGCACACCTTC; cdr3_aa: CASSVHREHTF
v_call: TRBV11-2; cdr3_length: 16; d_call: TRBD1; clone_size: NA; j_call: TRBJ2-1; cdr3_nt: TGTGCCAGCAGCTTACCCTCGGCAGGGGGCCTGGATGAGCAGTTCTTC; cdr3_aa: CASSLPSAGGLDEQFF
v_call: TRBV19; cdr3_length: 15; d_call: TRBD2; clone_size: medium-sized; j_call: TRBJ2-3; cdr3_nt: TGTGCCAGTAGTATGGGGAGGGTCAATGCAGATACGCAGTATTTT; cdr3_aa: CASSMGRVNADTQYF
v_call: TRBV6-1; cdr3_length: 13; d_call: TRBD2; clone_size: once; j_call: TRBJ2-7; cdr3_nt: TGTGCCAGCAACCTCGGGACTAGCTACGAGCAGTACTTC; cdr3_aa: CASNLGTSYEQYF
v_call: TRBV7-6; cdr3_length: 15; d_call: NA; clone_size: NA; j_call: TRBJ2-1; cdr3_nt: TGTGCCAGCAGCTTAGCAGGGGCATTCTACAATGAGCAGTTCTTC; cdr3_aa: CASSLAGAFYNEQFF
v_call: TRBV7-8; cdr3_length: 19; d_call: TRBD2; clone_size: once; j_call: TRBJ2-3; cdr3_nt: TGTGCCAGCAGCTTAGTGCCCCCGCGACGAGCGGGGGTGTGGGATACGCAGTATTTT; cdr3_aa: CASSLVPPRRAGVWDTQYF
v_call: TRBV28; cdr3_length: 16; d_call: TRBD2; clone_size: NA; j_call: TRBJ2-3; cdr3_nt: TGTGCCAGCAGTAACCCCTTTGCGGGGGGCACAGATACGCAGTATTTT; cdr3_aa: CASSNPFAGGTDTQYF
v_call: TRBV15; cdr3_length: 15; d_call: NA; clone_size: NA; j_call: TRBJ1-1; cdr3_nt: TGTGCCACCAGCACCCTGAGGGTGATGAACACTGAAGCTTTCTTT; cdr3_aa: CATSTLRVMNTEAFF
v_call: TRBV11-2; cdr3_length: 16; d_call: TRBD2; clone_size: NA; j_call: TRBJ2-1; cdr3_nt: TGTGCCAGCAGCTCCTCGGGGAGGGGATCCTACAATGAGCAGTTCTTC; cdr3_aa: CASSSSGRGSYNEQFF
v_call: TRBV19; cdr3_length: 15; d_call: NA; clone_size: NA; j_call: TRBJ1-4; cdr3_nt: TGTGCCAGTAGTATAGATTATTCAACTAATGAAAAACTGTTTTTT; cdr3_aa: CASSIDYSTNEKLFF
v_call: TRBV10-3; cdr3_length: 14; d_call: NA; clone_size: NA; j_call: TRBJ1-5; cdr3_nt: TGTGCCATCAGTGAGTGGGGCGGTAATCAGCCCCAGCATTTT; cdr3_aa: CAISEWGGNQPQHF